This T cell receptor beta chain was found in a study of T-cell memory formation after mild COVID-19. General study points: Several responding clones turned up in pre-infection memory, indicating that cross-reactive memory may have taken part.

Each CDR3 protein gets one entry after TCRdb re-called the 5' RACE reads with MiXCR. This sample has some 600,000 distinct CDR3 sequences, with about 18% found just once. CDR3 length equals 15 residues. The germline gives CDR1 DFQATT, CDR2 SNEGSKA (reference sequence). Germline trimming cut 6 bases from V and 4 bases from J; bases unmatched to any gene: 11. Only a few counts were recorded for this clonotype. The antigen is unknown. V and J are TRBV20-1 and TRBJ2-7; the match to TRBD2 covers 11 bases. Sequencing input: PBMCs or a T cell subset sorted from them (not recorded which). The sequence was collected from an adult woman who had mild COVID-19 (a few samples of this study predate the infection). Cell type and time point are not known. The CDR3 region has the DNA TGCAGTGCCCCCTGGGTCGGGACTAGCGGTTACGAGCAGTACTTC. Residues: CSAPWVGTSGYEQYF.